This section outlines one T cell receptor (beta chain) sequence together with its context. The sample comes from a study of CD8 T cells in Susac syndrome. An amount of RNA that ranged from roughly 0.45 to 1 ug was reverse transcribed with random hexamers. Each CDR3 protein is one row after TCRdb ran MiXCR on the immunoSEQ multiplex PCR reads. In the table there are fewer than 150,000 distinct CDR3 sequences, around nine tenths of which are singletons. The sequence derives from a human donor with multiple sclerosis. The sample was CD8+ T cells from PBMCs.

CDR3 in amino acids: CASTQRTAGYNEQFF. The CDR3 nucleotides read TGTGCCAGTACCCAGAGGACTGCGGGGTACAATGAGCAGTTCTTC. This chain connects TRBV19 to TRBJ2-1, with D possibly TRBD2 on 6 matching bases. V shed 7 bases and J shed 4 bases, with 17 bases lying between them. Germline lookup yields CDR1 LNHDA and CDR2 SQIVND (reference sequence). This CDR3 contains 15 residues.